This T cell receptor (beta chain) was sequenced during a study of human T cells and chemical hapten exposure. Study-level background: Upper-back patches of 0.01% DPC were read at 6 days. Study outcomes and limitations: Healthy individuals' immune responses may differ from those of donors, who had alopecia. No shift was seen in TCRs above 1 in 1000 frequency with DPC sensitization.

Germline V lookup: CDR1 DFQATT, CDR2 SNEGSKA (reference sequence). Trimming cost V 3 bases and J 4 bases, with 12 bases left between them. This CDR3 has 13 residues. Described time point: pre-sensitization, week 0. As to treatment: therapeutic diphenylcyclopropenone sensitization with weekly scalp DPC. Each patch-test visit's blood sample preceded patch application. Each CDR3 protein is one row after TCRdb ran MiXCR on the RACE reads. Of under 300,000 distinct CDR3 sequences in the sample, approximately 8% are singletons; the top ten hold less than 1.5%. This clonotype has only a few counts. Its specificity is unknown.

V gene TRBV20-1 combines with J gene TRBJ1-1; no clear D. The starting material was whole blood, obtained in connection with sensitization to the hapten diphenylcyclopropenone (DPC). This sequence was found in a man aged 18-30 years with alopecia areata. Some clones in this sample may be carry-over from other donors' samples. CDR3 nucleotides: TGCAGTGCTAGGGACCGGGCCCTCACTGAAGCTTTCTTT. Its translation: CSARDRALTEAFF.